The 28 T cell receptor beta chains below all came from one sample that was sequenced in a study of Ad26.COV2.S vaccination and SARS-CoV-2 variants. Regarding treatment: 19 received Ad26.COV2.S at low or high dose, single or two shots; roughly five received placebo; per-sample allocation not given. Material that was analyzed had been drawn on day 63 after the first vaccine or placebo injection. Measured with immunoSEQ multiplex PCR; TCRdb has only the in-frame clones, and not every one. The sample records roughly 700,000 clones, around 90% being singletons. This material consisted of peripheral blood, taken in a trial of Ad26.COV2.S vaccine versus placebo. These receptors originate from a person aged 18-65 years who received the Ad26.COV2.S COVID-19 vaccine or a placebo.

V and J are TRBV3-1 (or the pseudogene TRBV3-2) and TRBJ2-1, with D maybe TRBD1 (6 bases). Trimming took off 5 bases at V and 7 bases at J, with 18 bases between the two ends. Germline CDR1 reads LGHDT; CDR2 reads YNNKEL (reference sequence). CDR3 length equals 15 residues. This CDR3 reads CASSSHREIRNEQFF. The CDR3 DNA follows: TGTGCCAGCAGCTCCCACAGGGAAATCAGAAATGAGCAGTTCTTC.

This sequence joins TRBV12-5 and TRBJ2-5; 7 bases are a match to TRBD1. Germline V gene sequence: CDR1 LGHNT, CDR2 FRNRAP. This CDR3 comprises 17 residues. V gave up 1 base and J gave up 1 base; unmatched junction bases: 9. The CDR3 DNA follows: TGTGCTAGTGGTTTGGCCCTTCTCCGGGACAGCCAAGAGACCCAGTACTTC. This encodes CASGLALLRDSQETQYF.

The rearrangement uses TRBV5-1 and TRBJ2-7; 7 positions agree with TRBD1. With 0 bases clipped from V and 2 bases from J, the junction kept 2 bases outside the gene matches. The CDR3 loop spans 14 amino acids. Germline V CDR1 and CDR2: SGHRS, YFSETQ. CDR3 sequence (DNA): TGCGCCAGCAGCTTGGAGGGGGCCCCCTACGAGCAGTACTTC. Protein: CASSLEGAPYEQYF. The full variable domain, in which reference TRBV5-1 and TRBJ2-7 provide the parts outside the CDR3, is KAGVTQTPRYLIKTRGQQVTLSCSPISGHRSVSWYQQTPGQGLQFLFEYFSETQRNKGNFPGRFSGRQFSNSRSEMNVSTLELGDSALYLCASSLEGAPYEQYFGPGTRLTVT.

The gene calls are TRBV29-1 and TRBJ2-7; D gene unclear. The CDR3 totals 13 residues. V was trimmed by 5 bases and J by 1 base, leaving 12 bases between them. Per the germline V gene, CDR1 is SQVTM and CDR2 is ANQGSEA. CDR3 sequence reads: CSVRTDGSYEQYF. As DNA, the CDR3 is TGCAGCGTTCGAACGGACGGTTCCTACGAGCAGTACTTC.

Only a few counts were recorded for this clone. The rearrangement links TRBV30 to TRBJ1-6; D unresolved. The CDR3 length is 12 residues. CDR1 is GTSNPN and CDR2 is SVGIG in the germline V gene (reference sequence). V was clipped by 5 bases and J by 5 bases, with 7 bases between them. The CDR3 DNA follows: TGTGCCTGGGGGGATGATAATTCACCCCTCCACTTT. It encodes CAWGDDNSPLHF.

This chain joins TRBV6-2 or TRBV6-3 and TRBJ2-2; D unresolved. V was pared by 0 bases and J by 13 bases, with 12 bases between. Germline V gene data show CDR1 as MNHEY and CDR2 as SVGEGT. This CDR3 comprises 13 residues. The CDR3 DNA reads TGTGCCAGCAGTTACTCGGAAGTCCCCTTGCTGTTTTTT. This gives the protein CASSYSEVPLLFF.

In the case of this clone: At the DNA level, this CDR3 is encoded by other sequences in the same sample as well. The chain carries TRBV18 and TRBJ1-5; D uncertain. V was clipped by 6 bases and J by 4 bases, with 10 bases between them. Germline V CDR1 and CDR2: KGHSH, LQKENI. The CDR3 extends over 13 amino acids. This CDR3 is CASSRQGNQPQHF. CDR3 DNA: TGTGCCAGCTCCCGACAAGGGAATCAGCCCCAGCATTTT.

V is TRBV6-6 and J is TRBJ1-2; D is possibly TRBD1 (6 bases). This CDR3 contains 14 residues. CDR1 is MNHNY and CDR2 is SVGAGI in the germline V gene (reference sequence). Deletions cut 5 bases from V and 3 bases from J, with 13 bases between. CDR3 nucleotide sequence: TGTGCCAGCAGTCGACAGGACATAGACTATGGCTACACCTTC. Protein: CASSRQDIDYGYTF.

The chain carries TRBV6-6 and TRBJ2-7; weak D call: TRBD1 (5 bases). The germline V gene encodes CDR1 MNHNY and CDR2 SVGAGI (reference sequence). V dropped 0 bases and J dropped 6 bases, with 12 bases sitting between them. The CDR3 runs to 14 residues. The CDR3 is CASSYSKGVSEQYF. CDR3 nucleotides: TGTGCCAGCAGTTACTCAAAAGGGGTTAGCGAGCAGTACTTC.

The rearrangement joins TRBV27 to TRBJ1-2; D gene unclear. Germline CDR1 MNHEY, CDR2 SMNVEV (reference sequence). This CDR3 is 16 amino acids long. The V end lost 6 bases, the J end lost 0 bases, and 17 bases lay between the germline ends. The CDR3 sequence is CASSSPRRGANYGYTF. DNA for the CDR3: TGTGCCAGCAGCTCGCCTAGGCGTGGAGCTAACTATGGCTACACCTTC.

CDR3 sequence: CASRDGPRGGGYTF. The DNA for the CDR3 is TGTGCCAGCAGAGATGGACCCCGCGGAGGTGGCTACACCTTC. J is TRBJ1-2 and V is TRBV6-4; D gene uncertain. The V end was cut by 6 bases, the J end by 7 bases, with 18 bases between. The CDR3 consists of 14 residues. Looked up from germline, CDR1 is MRHNA and CDR2 is SNTAGT.

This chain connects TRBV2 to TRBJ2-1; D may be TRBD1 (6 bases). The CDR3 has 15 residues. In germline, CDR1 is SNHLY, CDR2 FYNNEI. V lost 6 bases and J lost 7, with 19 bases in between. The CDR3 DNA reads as TGTGCCAGCAGAAACAGGGTGCAGGCTAATAATGAGCAGTTCTTC. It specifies CASRNRVQANNEQFF.

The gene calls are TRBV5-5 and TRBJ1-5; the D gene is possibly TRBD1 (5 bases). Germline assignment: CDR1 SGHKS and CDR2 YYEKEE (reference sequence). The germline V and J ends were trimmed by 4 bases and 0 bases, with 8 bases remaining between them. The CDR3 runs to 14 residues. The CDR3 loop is CASSVGPSNQPQHF. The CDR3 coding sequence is TGTGCCAGCAGCGTGGGACCTAGCAATCAGCCCCAGCATTTT.

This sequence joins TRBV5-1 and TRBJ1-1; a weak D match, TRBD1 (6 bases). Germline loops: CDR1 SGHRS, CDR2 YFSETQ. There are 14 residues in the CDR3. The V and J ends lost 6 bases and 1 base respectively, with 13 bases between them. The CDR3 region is CASNPGVENTEAFF. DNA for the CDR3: TGCGCCAGCAACCCAGGGGTCGAGAACACTGAAGCTTTCTTT.

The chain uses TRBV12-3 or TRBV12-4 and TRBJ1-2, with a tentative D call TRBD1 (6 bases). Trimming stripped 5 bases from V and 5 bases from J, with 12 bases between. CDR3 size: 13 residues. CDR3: CASSTRTVYGYTF. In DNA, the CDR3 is TGTGCCAGCAGTACACGGACAGTTTATGGCTACACCTTC.

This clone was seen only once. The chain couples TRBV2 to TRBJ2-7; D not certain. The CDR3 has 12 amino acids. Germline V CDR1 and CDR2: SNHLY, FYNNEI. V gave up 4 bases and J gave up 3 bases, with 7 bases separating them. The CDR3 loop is CASSAGIYEQYF. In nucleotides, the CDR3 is TGTGCCAGCAGTGCTGGGATCTACGAGCAGTACTTC.

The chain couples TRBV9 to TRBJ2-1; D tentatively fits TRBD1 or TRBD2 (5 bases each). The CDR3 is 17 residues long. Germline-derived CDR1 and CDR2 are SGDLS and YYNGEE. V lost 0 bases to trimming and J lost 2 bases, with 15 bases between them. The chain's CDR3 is CASSVVGHGATYNEQFF. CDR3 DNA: TGTGCCAGCAGCGTAGTAGGCCACGGGGCAACCTACAATGAGCAGTTCTTC.

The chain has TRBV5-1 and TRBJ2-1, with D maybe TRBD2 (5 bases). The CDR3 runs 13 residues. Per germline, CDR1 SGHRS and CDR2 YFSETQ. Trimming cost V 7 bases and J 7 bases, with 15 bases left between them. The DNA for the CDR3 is TGCGCCAGCGGACTCCAAATTTCGAATGAGCAGTTCTTC. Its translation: CASGLQISNEQFF.

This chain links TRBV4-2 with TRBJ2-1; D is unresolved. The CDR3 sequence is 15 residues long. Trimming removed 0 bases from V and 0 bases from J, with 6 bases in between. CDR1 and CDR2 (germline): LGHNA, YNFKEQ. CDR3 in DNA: TGTGCCAGCAGCCAAGAGTTAGTCTCCTACAATGAGCAGTTCTTC. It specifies CASSQELVSYNEQFF.

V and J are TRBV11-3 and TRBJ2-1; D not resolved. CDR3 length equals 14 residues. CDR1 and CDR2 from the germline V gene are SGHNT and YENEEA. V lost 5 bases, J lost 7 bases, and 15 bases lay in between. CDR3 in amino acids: CASSLLRSSNEQFF. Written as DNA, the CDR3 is TGTGCCAGCAGCCTCCTCCGGTCCAGTAATGAGCAGTTCTTC.

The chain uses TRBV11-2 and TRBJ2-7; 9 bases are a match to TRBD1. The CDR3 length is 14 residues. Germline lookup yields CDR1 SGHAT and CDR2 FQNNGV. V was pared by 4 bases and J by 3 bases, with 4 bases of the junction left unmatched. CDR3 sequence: CASSSLDRGYEQYF. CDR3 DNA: TGTGCCAGCAGCTCCTTGGACAGGGGCTACGAGCAGTACTTC.

CDR3 region: CSASSLEVEAFF. The CDR3 bases are TGCAGTGCTAGTTCTCTGGAGGTTGAAGCTTTCTTT. The rearrangement joins TRBV20-1 to TRBJ1-1; no clear D. The CDR3 sequence is 12 residues long. V was cut by 3 bases and J by 7 bases, with 12 bases left in between. Germline-derived CDR1 and CDR2 are DFQATT and SNEGSKA (reference sequence).

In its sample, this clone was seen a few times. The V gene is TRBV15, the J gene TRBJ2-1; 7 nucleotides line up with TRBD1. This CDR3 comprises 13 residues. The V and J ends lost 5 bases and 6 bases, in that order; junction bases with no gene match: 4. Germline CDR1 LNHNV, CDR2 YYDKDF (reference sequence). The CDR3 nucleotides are TGTGCCACCAGCTACTACAGGGGCAATGAGCAGTTCTTC. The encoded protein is CATSYYRGNEQFF.

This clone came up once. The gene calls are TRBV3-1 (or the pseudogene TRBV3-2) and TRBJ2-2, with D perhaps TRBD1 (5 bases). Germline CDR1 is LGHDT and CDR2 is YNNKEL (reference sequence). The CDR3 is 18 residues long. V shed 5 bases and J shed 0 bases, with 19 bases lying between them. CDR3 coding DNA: TGTGCCAGCAGCGGATCTCTGACAGTCCCTTCGAACACCGGGGAGCTGTTTTTT. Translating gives CASSGSLTVPSNTGELFF.

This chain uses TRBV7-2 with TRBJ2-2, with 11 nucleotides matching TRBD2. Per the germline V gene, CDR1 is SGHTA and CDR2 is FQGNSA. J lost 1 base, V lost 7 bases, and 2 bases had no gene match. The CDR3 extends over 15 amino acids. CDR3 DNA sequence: TGTGCCAGCACCGGGACTAGCGGGAACACCGGGGAGCTGTTTTTT. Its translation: CASTGTSGNTGELFF.

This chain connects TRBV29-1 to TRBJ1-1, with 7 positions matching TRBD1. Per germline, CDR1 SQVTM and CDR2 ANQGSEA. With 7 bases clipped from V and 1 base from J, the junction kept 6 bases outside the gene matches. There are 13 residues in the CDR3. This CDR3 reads CSGVGQQNTEAFF. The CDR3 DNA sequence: TGCAGCGGGGTGGGACAGCAGAACACTGAAGCTTTCTTT.

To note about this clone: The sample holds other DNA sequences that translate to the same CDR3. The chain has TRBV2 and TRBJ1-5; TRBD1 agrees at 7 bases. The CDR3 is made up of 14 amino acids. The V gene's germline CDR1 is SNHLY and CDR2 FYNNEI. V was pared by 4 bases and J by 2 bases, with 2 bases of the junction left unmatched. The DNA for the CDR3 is TGTGCCAGCAGTGGCACAGGGGGCAATCAGCCCCAGCATTTT. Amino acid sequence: CASSGTGGNQPQHF.

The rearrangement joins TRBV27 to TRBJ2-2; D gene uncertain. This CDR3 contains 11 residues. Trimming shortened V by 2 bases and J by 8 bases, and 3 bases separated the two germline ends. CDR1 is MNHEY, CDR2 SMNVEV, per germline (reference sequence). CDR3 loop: CASSLHGELFF. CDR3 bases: TGTGCCAGCAGTTTACATGGGGAGCTGTTTTTT.